The text below deals with one TCR beta chain. Assay used: immunoSEQ multiplex PCR; TCRdb lists only in-frame clones, some missing. This repertoire shows more than 12,000 clones, around 70% found once; its top ten account for about 3%. The CDR3 is 11 residues long. CDR1 is ENHRY, CDR2 SYGVKD, per germline. The ends were cut back, 6 bases at V and 7 bases at J, with 9 bases in the middle. This entry is derived from a study of neoadjuvant anti-PD-1 for oral cavity cancer. On the study more broadly: Non-progressing patients received a fourth nivolumab dose near day 43, then surgery on days 50-56.

The gene calls are TRBV10-3 and TRBJ1-2; D not certain. The TCR originated in a person between 35 and 79 years old with oral cavity squamous cell carcinoma. Specimen: PBMCs, collected before nivolumab (anti-PD-1) treatment. CDR3: CAISDVSGYTF. The CDR3 DNA sequence: TGTGCCATCAGCGACGTTTCTGGCTACACCTTC.